Below are 18 T cell receptor beta chains sequenced from a single sample in a study of shared clonotypes between healthy human individuals (dated by TCRdb to the early 2020s). The library was generated by the immunoSEQ multiplex PCR assay. The clones in this table, taken by TCRdb from immuneACCESS, are in-frame only. Not every clone is retained; where verified, under half of the shortfall comes from an unresolved V gene, and the cause of the rest is unknown. The sample table lists some 2 million clones, 85% to 95% of them with a count of one. 1.2% of the sample rests with the top ten. CD8 naive samples consisted of CD45RO-negative cells that were positively selected for CCR7, yielding a CD45RA+CCR7+ population without TemRA cells. The sequenced sample was naive CD8+ T cells sorted from blood. This sample's cell subset or site label indicates: CD45RA+CCR7+. These receptors all stem from a man aged 18 to 29 in good health.

On this clone itself: The same CDR3 is also encoded by other DNA sequences in this sample. The CDR3 region has the DNA TGTGCCAGCAGCCTCGGACAGGGGGCCGATGGCTACACCTTC. This encodes CASSLGQGADGYTF. V usage is TRBV11-2 and J usage is TRBJ1-2; 11 bases line up with TRBD1. The CDR3 has 14 amino acids. The V gene end was trimmed by 5 bases and the J gene end by 6 bases; junction bases not matched to a gene: 5. CDR1 and CDR2 from the germline V gene are SGHAT and FQNNGV. The variable domain in full, with the rest retrieved from reference TRBV11-2 and TRBJ1-2, is EAGVAQSPRYKIIEKRQSVAFWCNPISGHATLYWYQQILGQGPKLLIQFQNNGVVDDSQLPKDRFSAERLKGVDSTLKIQPAKLEDSAVYLCASSLGQGADGYTFGSGTRLTVV.

The chain recombines TRBV7-9 with TRBJ2-6, with 8 bases that match TRBD1. This CDR3 spans 16 amino acids. Germline V CDR1 and CDR2: SEHNR, FQNEAQ (reference sequence). The V gene end was trimmed by 1 base and the J gene end by 2 bases; junction bases not matched to a gene: 1. DNA of the CDR3: TGTGCCAGCAGCTTAGTACAGGGGGCTGGGGCCAACGTCCTGACTTTC. It specifies CASSLVQGAGANVLTF.

This chain links TRBV7-6 with TRBJ2-2, with D uncertain. Germline CDR1 and CDR2: SGHVS and FNYEAQ. V dropped 1 base and J dropped 1 base, with 4 bases sitting between them. The CDR3 extends over 14 amino acids. The CDR3 nucleotides are TGTGCCAGCAGCTTAGACATGAACACCGGGGAGCTGTTTTTT. This gives the protein CASSLDMNTGELFF.

V is TRBV27 and J is TRBJ2-2, with TRBD2 matching over 14 bases. Germline V CDR1 and CDR2: MNHEY, SMNVEV (reference sequence). Trimming took 2 bases from V and 6 from J; bases not matched to a gene: 8. The CDR3 runs 18 residues. In DNA, the CDR3 is TGTGCCAGCAGTTTAGGACTAGCGGGGGGTACCTCGGCCGGGGAGCTGTTTTTT. It specifies CASSLGLAGGTSAGELFF.

This chain joins TRBV13 and TRBJ2-1, with 8 bases that match TRBD2. The V gene end was trimmed by 0 bases and the J gene end by 7 bases; junction bases not matched to a gene: 8. The CDR3 has 16 residues. Germline loops: CDR1 PRHDT, CDR2 FYEKMQ (reference sequence). The CDR3 bases are TGTGCCAGCAGCTTAGGCGAAGCGGGGGTGGATAATGAGCAGTTCTTC. This encodes CASSLGEAGVDNEQFF.

Worth noting for this clone: Other DNA sequences of this sample code for an identical CDR3. The chain carries TRBV10-3 and TRBJ2-7; 9 bases agree with TRBD1. CDR3 length: 14 amino acids. The V gene's germline CDR1 is ENHRY and CDR2 SYGVKD. Trimming removed 5 bases from V and 3 bases from J; junction bases left unmatched: 5. CDR3 sequence: CAISPGTGNYEQYF. The CDR3 region has the DNA TGTGCCATCAGTCCCGGGACAGGGAACTACGAGCAGTACTTC.

The V gene is TRBV29-1, the J gene TRBJ1-2; no firm D call. This CDR3 contains 14 residues. The V end lost 2 bases, the J end lost 4 bases, and 14 bases lay between the germline ends. CDR1 and CDR2 from the germline V gene are SQVTM and ANQGSEA. The CDR3 is CSVEMEYLGYGYTF. In DNA, the CDR3 is TGCAGCGTTGAAATGGAGTACCTCGGCTATGGCTACACCTTC.

This clone was detected only once. This chain connects TRBV6-1 to TRBJ1-1; 7 nucleotides match TRBD1. Trimming took 4 bases from V and 6 from J; bases not matched to a gene: 5. This CDR3 has 13 amino acids. The germline V gene encodes CDR1 MNHNS and CDR2 SASEGT. CDR3 bases: TGTGCCAGCAGTGCGTCGCAGGGGGCTGAAGCTTTCTTT. It codes for CASSASQGAEAFF.

V is TRBV5-1 and J is TRBJ2-7; D remains unclear. V shed 5 bases and J shed 3 bases, with 9 bases lying between them. This CDR3 has 12 residues. Germline CDR1 SGHRS, CDR2 YFSETQ. The CDR3 spells CASSVDDYEQYF. As DNA, the CDR3 is TGCGCCAGCAGTGTGGACGACTACGAGCAGTACTTC.

This clone was observed a few times. The rearrangement joins TRBV19 to TRBJ1-1, with 7 nucleotides matching TRBD1. The CDR3 is 13 residues long. CDR1 is LNHDA, CDR2 SQIVND, per germline (reference sequence). V lost 6 bases to trimming and J lost 4 bases; unmatched junction nucleotides: 5. The CDR3 reads CASRTGSSTEAFF. In nucleotides, the CDR3 is TGTGCCAGTAGGACAGGGTCCAGCACTGAAGCTTTCTTT. Combining the CDR3 with reference TRBV19 and TRBJ1-1 gives the whole variable domain DGGITQSPKYLFRKEGQNVTLSCEQNLNHDAMYWYRQDPGQGLRLIYYSQIVNDFQKGDIAEGYSVSREKKESFPLTVTSAQKNPTAFYLCASRTGSSTEAFFGQGTRLTVV.

The chain is built from TRBV6-6 and TRBJ2-5; the match to TRBD2 covers 10 bases. Germline CDR1 and CDR2: MNHNY and SVGAGI (reference sequence). This CDR3 comprises 14 residues. Losses at the gene ends were 9 bases for V and 0 bases for J; bases not matched to a gene: 4. The CDR3 sequence: CARASGGYQETQYF. The CDR3 DNA follows: TGTGCCAGGGCTAGCGGGGGTTACCAAGAGACCCAGTACTTC.

This clone was recorded once. The chain recombines TRBV9 with TRBJ2-7; D not certain. Germline CDR1 is SGDLS and CDR2 is YYNGEE. The CDR3 is 14 amino acids. V was clipped by 0 bases and J by 3 bases, with 10 bases between them. The CDR3 region is CASSVAPESYEQYF. The CDR3 region has the DNA TGTGCCAGCAGCGTAGCTCCAGAAAGCTACGAGCAGTACTTC.

V and J are TRBV4-1 and TRBJ2-5, with D hard to call. In germline, CDR1 is MGHRA, CDR2 YSYEKL. This CDR3 region has 15 residues. Trimming cost V 0 bases and J 2 bases, with 10 bases left between them. In DNA, the CDR3 is TGCGCCAGCAGCCAAGATGGGTCAGCTCAAGAGACCCAGTACTTC. It is translated as CASSQDGSAQETQYF.

The V call is TRBV30, the J call TRBJ2-5, with D possibly TRBD2 on 6 matching bases. The V end lost 5 bases, the J end lost 9 bases, and 19 bases lay between the germline ends. The germline gives CDR1 GTSNPN, CDR2 SVGIG (reference sequence). CDR3 length: 13 amino acids. CDR3: CAWGPGGEQAQYF. DNA of the CDR3: TGTGCCTGGGGCCCAGGCGGGGAGCAGGCCCAGTACTTC.

The chain has TRBV28 and TRBJ1-1; D uncertain. The ends were cut back, 4 bases at V and 1 base at J, with 7 bases in the middle. From germline, CDR1 is MDHEN and CDR2 SYDVKM. This CDR3 is 13 amino acids long. The CDR3 coding sequence is TGTGCCAGCAGTTCCGCAGGGAACACTGAAGCTTTCTTT. Amino acid sequence: CASSSAGNTEAFF.

Note on this clone: Other nucleotide sequences from this sample produce the same CDR3. This chain uses TRBV19 with TRBJ2-7, with unresolved D. Germline V lookup: CDR1 LNHDA, CDR2 SQIVND (reference sequence). The CDR3 contains 14 residues. Trimming cost V 1 base and J 3 bases, with 10 bases left between them. CDR3 coding DNA: TGTGCCAGTAGTATAGGGGGTCAGAACTACGAGCAGTACTTC. This encodes CASSIGGQNYEQYF.

The chain recombines TRBV30 with TRBJ1-2; D gene ambiguous. The CDR3 covers 12 residues. The germline gives CDR1 GTSNPN, CDR2 SVGIG (reference sequence). Trimming shortened V by 0 bases and J by 11 bases, and 13 bases separated the two germline ends. CDR3 nucleotide sequence: TGTGCCTGGAGTGTGGCGGGAGCGGGGTACACCTTC. Translated, it gives CAWSVAGAGYTF.

In its sample, this clone was seen once. The chain combines TRBV13 with TRBJ2-1; D perhaps matches TRBD2 (7 bases). Germline-derived CDR1 and CDR2 are PRHDT and FYEKMQ (reference sequence). The V end lost 5 bases, the J end lost 9 bases, and 23 bases lay between the germline ends. This CDR3 has 16 residues. The CDR3: CASSPQRGAGAREQFF. The CDR3 DNA reads as TGTGCCAGCAGCCCTCAGAGGGGGGCGGGAGCGCGTGAGCAGTTCTTC.